One sample yielded the 2 T cell receptor beta chains listed below, sequenced in a study of blood T cell repertoires in COVID-19. The table came from immunoSEQ multiplex PCR; TCRdb's copy has only in-frame clones and leaves some out. The table records over 55,000 clones, around 86% of them present only once. The source material was peripheral blood. The source of these receptors is a human donor with active COVID-19. The donor label of this sample is uncertain.

This sequence joins TRBV19 and TRBJ1-1; the match to TRBD1 covers 10 bases. The germline V gene encodes CDR1 LNHDA and CDR2 SQIVND (reference sequence). This CDR3 region has 15 residues. V shed 5 bases and J 5 bases; nucleotides not matched to a gene: 8. CDR3 bases: TGTGCCAGTAGTTCGACAGGGGGCGCAAGGACTGAAGCTTTCTTT. Translated: CASSSTGGARTEAFF. The full variable domain, rest sourced from reference TRBV19 and TRBJ1-1, is DGGITQSPKYLFRKEGQNVTLSCEQNLNHDAMYWYRQDPGQGLRLIYYSQIVNDFQKGDIAEGYSVSREKKESFPLTVTSAQKNPTAFYLCASSSTGGARTEAFFGQGTRLTVV.

This chain connects TRBV18 to TRBJ2-3; tentatively, D is TRBD2 (5 bases). Trimming took off 0 bases at V and 6 bases at J, with 10 bases between the two ends. There are 14 residues in the CDR3. Germline V gene lookup returns CDR1 KGHSH and CDR2 LQKENI. CDR3 sequence reads: CASSPPVSVDTQYF. CDR3 sequence (DNA): TGTGCCAGCTCACCACCGGTTAGCGTCGATACGCAGTATTTT.